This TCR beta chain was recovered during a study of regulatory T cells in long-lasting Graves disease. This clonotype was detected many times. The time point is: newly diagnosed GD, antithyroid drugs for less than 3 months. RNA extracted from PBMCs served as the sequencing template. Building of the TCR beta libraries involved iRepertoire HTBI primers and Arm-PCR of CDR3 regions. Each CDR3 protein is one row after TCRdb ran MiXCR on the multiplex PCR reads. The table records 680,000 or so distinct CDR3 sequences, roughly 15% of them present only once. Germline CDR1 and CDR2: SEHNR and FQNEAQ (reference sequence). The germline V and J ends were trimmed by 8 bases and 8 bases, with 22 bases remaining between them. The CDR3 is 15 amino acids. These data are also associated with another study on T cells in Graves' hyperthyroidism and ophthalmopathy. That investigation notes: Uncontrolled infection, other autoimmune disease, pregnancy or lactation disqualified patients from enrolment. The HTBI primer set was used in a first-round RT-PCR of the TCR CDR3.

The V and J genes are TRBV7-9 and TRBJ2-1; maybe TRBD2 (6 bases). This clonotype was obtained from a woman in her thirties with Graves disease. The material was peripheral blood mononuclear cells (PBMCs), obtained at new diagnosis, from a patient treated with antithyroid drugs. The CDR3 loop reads CASSLTGVTGDEQFF. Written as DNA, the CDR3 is TGTGCCAGCTCACTCACGGGAGTCACTGGGGATGAGCAGTTCTTC.